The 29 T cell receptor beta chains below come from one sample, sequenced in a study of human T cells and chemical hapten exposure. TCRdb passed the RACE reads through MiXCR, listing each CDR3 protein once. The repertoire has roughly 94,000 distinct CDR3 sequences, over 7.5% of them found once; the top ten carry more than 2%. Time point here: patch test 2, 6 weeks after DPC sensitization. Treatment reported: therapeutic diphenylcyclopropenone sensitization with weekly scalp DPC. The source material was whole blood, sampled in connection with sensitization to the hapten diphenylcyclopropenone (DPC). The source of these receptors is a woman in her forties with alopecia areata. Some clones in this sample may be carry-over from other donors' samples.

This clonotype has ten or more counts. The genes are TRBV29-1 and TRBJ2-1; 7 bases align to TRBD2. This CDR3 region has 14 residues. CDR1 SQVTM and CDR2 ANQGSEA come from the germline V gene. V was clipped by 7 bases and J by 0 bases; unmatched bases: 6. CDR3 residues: CSGVAGSSYNEQFF. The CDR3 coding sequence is TGCAGCGGAGTAGCGGGCAGCTCCTACAATGAGCAGTTCTTC.

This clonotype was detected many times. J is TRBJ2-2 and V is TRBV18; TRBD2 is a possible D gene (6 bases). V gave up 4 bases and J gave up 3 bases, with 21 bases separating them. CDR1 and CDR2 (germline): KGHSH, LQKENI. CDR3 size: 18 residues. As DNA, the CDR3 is TGTGCCAGCTCACGGAACACAGCAAGGGACTCACACACCGGGGAGCTGTTTTTT. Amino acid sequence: CASSRNTARDSHTGELFF.

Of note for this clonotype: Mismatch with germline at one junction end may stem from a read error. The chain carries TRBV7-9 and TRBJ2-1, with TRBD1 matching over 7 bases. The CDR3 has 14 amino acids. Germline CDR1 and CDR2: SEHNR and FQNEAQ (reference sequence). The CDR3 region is CACSLWDSYNEQFF. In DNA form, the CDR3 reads TGTGCCTGCAGCTTATGGGACAGCTACAATGAGCAGTTCTTC.

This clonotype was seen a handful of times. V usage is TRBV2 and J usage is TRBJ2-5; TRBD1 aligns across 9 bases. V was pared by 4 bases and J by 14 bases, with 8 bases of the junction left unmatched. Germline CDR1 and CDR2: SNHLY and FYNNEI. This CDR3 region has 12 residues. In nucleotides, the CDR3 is TGTGCCAGCAGTGCCCAGGGGGACAGGGTATACTTC. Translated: CASSAQGDRVYF.

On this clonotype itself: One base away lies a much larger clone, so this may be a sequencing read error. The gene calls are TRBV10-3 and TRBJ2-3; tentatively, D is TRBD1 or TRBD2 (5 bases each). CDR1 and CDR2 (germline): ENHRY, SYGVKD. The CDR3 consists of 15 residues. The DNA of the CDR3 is TGTGTCATCAGGGACCCCTCGATCAGCACAGATACGCAGTATTTT. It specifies CVIRDPSISTDTQYF.

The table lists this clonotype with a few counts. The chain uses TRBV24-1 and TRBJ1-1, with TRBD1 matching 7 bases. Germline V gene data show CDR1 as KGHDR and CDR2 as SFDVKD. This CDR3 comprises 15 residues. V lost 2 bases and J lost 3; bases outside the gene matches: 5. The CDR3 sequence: CATSDSDRSDTEAFF. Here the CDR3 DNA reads TGTGCCACCAGTGATTCGGACAGGTCGGACACTGAAGCTTTCTTT.

This CDR3 reads CASRADRGYLMNTEAFF. The CDR3 DNA reads as TGTGCCAGCAGAGCCGACAGGGGGTACCTAATGAACACTGAAGCTTTCTTT. V gene TRBV12-3 or TRBV12-4 combines with J gene TRBJ1-1; TRBD1 matches at 9 bases. The CDR3 contains 17 residues. Unmatched junction bases numbered 11, after V lost 6 bases and J lost 0 bases.

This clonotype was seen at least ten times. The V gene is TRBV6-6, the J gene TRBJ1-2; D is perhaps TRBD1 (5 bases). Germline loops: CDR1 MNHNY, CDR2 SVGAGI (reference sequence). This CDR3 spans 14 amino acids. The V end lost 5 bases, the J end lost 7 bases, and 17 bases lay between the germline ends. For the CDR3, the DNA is TGTGCCAGCAGTGTCCCGGACGGGGGTTCTGGCTACACCTTC. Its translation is CASSVPDGGSGYTF.

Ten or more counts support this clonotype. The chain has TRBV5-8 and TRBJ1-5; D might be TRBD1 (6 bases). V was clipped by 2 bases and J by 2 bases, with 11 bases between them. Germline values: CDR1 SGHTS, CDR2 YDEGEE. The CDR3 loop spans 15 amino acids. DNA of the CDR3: TGTGCCAGCAGCTTCGGGGGCCGGGGCAATCAGCCCCAGCATTTT. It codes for CASSFGGRGNQPQHF.

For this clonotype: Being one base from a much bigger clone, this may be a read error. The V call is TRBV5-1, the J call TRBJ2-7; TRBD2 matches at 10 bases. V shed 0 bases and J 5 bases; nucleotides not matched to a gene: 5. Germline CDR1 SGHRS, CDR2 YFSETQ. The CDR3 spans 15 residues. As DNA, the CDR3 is TGCGCCAGCAGCTTGGCCCTAGCGGGAGTGGACGAGCAGTACTTC. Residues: CASSLALAGVDEQYF.

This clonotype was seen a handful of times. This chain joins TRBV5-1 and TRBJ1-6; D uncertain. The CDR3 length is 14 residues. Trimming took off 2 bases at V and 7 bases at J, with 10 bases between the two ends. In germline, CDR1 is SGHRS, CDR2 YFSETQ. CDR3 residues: CASSFGDPNSPLHF. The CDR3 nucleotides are TGCGCCAGCAGCTTCGGGGATCCCAATTCACCCCTCCACTTT.

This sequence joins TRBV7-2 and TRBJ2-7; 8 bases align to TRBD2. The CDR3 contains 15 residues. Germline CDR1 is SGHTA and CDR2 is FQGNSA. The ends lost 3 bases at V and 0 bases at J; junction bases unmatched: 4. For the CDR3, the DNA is TGTGCCAGCAGCTTGAGCGGGAGCAGCTCCTACGAGCAGTACTTC. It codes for CASSLSGSSSYEQYF.

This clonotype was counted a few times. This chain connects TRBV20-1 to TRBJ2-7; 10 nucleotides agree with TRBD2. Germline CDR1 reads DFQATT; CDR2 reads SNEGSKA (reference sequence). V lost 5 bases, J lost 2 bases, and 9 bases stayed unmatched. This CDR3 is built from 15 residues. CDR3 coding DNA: TGCAGTGCTGAAGACTCTCTAGCGGGAGCCTACGAGCAGTACTTC. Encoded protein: CSAEDSLAGAYEQYF.

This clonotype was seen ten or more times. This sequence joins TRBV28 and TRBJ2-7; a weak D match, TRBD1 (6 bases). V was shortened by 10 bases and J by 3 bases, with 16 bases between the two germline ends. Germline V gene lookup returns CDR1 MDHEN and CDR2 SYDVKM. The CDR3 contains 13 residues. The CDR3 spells CATTRTVSYEQYF. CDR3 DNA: TGTGCCACAACCAGGACAGTTAGCTACGAGCAGTACTTC.

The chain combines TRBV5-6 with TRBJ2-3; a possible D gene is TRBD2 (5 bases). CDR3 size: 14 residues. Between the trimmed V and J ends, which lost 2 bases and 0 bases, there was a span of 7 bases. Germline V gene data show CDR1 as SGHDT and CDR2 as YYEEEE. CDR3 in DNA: TGTGCCAGCAGCTTACTAGATAGCACAGATACGCAGTATTTT. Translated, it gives CASSLLDSTDTQYF.

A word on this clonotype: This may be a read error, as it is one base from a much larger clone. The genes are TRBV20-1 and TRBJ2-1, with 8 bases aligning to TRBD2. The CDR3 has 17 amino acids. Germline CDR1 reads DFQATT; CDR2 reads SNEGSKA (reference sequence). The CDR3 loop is CSASALADMSSYDEQFF. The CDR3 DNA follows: TGCAGTGCCTCGGCACTAGCGGACATGAGCTCCTACGATGAGCAGTTCTTC.

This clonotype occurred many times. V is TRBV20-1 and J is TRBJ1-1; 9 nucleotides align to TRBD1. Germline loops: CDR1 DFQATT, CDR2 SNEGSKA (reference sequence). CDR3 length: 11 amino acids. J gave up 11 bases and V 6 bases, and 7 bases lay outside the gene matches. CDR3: CSATGQGRAFF. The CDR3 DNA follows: TGCAGTGCCACGGGACAGGGAAGGGCTTTCTTT.

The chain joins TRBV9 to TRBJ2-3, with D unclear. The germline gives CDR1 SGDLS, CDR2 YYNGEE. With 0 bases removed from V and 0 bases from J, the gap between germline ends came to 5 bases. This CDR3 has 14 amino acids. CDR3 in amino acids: CASSVAASTDTQYF. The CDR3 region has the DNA TGTGCCAGCAGCGTAGCTGCTAGCACAGATACGCAGTATTTT. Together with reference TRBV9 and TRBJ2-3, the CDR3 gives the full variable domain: DSGVTQTPKHLITATGQRVTLRCSPRSGDLSVYWYQQSLDQGLQFLIQYYNGEERAKGNILERFSAQQFPDLHSELNLSSLELGDSALYFCASSVAASTDTQYFGPGTRLTVL.

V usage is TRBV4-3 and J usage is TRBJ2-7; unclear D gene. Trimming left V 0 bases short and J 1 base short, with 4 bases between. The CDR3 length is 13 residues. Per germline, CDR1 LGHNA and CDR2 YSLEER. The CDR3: CASSQERSYEQYF. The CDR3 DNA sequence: TGCGCCAGCAGCCAAGAGCGTTCCTACGAGCAGTACTTC.

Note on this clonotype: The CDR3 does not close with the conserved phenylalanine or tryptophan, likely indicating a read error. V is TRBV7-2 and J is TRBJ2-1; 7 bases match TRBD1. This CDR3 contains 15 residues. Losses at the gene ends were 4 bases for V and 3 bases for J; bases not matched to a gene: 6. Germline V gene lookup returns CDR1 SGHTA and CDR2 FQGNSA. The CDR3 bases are TGTGCCAGCAGCTCCCCCGGGACAGTCTACAATGAGCAGTTCTCC. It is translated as CASSSPGTVYNEQFS.

This chain's CDR3 is CASSIIDKGAEQYF. The CDR3 DNA reads TGTGCCAGTAGTATTATCGACAAGGGAGCCGAGCAGTACTTC. The gene calls are TRBV19 and TRBJ2-7; possible D gene TRBD2, 5 bases. The CDR3 consists of 14 residues. CDR1 LNHDA and CDR2 SQIVND come from the germline V gene (reference sequence). The germline V and J ends were trimmed by 3 bases and 6 bases, with 15 bases remaining between them.

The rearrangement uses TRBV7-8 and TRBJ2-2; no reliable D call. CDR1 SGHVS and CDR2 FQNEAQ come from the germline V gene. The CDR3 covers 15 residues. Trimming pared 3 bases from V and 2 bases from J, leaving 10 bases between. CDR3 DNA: TGTGCCAGCAGCTTGATTCAAGGCAACACCGGGGAGCTGTTTTTT. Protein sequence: CASSLIQGNTGELFF.

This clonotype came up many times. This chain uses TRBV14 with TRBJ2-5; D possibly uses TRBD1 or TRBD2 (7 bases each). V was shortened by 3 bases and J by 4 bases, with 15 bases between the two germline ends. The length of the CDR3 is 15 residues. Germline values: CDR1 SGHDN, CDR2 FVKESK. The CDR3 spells CASSQRQGGGETQYF. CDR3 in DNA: TGTGCCAGCAGCCAGCGACAGGGCGGGGGAGAGACCCAGTACTTC.

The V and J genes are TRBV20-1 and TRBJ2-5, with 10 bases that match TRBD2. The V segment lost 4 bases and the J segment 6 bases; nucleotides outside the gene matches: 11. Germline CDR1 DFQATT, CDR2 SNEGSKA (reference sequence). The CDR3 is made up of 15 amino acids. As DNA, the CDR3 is TGCAGTGCTACCGAAAGCGGGAGGGCCGCCCAGACCCAGTACTTC. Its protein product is CSATESGRAAQTQYF.

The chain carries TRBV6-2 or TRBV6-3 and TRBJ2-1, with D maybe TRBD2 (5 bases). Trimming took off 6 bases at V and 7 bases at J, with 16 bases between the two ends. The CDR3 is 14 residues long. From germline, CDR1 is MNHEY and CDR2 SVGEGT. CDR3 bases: TGTGCCAGCAGCGCCGGGAATGCCATGAATGAGCAGTTCTTC. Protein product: CASSAGNAMNEQFF.

CDR3 sequence reads: CAWSPGGPYEQYF. CDR3 in DNA: TGTGCCTGGAGTCCGGGGGGGCCCTACGAGCAGTACTTC. J is TRBJ2-7 and V is TRBV30, with 8 nucleotides matching TRBD2. The CDR3 runs to 13 residues. Trimming at V came to 2 bases and at J to 2 bases, leaving 2 bases not matched to a gene. Germline V CDR1 and CDR2: GTSNPN, SVGIG (reference sequence).

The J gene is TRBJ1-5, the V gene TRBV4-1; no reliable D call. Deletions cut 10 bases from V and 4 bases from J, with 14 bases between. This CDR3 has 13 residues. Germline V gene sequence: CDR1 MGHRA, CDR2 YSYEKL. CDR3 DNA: TGCGCCACCGCCCGGGCAGAAAATCAGCCCCAGCATTTT. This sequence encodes CATARAENQPQHF.

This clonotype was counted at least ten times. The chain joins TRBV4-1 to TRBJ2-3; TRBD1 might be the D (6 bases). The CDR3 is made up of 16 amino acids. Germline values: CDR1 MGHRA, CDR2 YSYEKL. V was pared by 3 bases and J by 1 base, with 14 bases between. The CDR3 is CASSQTRGQGTDTQYF. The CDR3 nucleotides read TGCGCCAGCAGCCAGACCAGGGGCCAAGGCACAGATACGCAGTATTTT.

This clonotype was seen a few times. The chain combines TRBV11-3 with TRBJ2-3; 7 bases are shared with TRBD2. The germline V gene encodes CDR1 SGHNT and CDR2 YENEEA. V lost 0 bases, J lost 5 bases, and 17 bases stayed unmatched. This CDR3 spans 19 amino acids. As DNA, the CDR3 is TGTGCCAGCAGCTTAGATCGGGGGGACGGACCCCTGTGCTTAGATACGCAGTATTTT. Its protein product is CASSLDRGDGPLCLDTQYF.